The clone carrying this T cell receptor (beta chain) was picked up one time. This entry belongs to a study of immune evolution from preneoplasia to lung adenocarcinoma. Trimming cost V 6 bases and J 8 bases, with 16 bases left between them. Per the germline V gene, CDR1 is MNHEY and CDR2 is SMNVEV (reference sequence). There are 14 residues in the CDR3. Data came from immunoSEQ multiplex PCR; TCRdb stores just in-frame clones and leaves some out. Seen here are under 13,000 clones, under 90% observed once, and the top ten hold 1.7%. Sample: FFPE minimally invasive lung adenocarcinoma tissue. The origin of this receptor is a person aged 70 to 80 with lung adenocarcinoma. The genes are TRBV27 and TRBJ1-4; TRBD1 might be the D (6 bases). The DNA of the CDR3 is TGTGCCAGCAGATTACAGGGCCCGGGAGAAAAACTGTTTTTT. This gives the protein CASRLQGPGEKLFF.